This paragraph covers one TCR beta chain sequence. The target antigen is unknown. One end of the junction varies from germline; a read error may be responsible. The data stem from a study of cytomegalovirus exposure and HLA in healthy donors. Study-wide findings and caveats: What a later analysis reportedly showed was that an Asian-associated ancestry cluster had fewer N-insertions than the roughly 670-donor mean. In vitro, three CMV-associated chains proved specific for CMV antigens.

Each donor was nominally healthy when sampled (though unrecorded immune exposures were likely). PCR primers comprised 60 Vbeta and 13 Jbeta primers. The assay was immunoSEQ multiplex PCR, and TCRdb's table has in-frame clones only and misses some. The sample has some 84,000 clones, and its top ten clones hold 0.58%. This clonotype was obtained from a man aged 45-60 years in good health and CMV-seronegative. The sequenced sample was PBMCs.

As DNA, the CDR3 is TGCGCCAGCAGCCAAGCGGGGGGGGTGTTGGATTCCCCCCTCCACTTT. It translates to CASSQAGGVLDSPLHF. The rearrangement joins TRBV4-3 to TRBJ1-6; D is perhaps TRBD1 (5 bases). Per germline, CDR1 LGHNA and CDR2 YSLEER. The CDR3 totals 16 residues.